The 30 T cell receptor beta chains presented below share a single source sample, sequenced in a study of CD8 T cells in Susac syndrome. Reverse transcription used roughly 0.5 to 1 ug RNA and random hexamers. Each CDR3 protein is one row after TCRdb ran MiXCR on the immunoSEQ multiplex PCR reads. This table has around 270,000 distinct CDR3 sequences, about nine tenths appearing once. The sequenced material came from CD8+ T cells from PBMCs. The receptor set was obtained from a human donor with multiple sclerosis.

The rearrangement uses TRBV29-1 and TRBJ1-2; no firm D call. Trimming took 6 bases from V and 7 from J, leaving 12 bases between them. The CDR3 contains 11 residues. Germline values: CDR1 SQVTM, CDR2 ANQGSEA. Written as DNA, the CDR3 is TGCAGCGTCCGGGCCGCGGGTGGCTACACCTTC. Translating gives CSVRAAGGYTF.

The V and J genes are TRBV6-2 or TRBV6-3 and TRBJ2-5; 8 bases are a match to TRBD2. V was clipped by 0 bases and J by 1 base; unmatched bases: 13. This CDR3 is built from 19 residues. Germline CDR1 MNHEY, CDR2 SVGEGT. The DNA for the CDR3 is TGTGCCAGCAGTTACTCGACCAGACTAGCGCGGGATCCCCAAGAGACCCAGTACTTC. Its translation is CASSYSTRLARDPQETQYF.

V usage is TRBV20-1 and J usage is TRBJ2-5; D possibly matches TRBD1 or TRBD2 (5 bases each). V lost 4 bases and J lost 4, with 10 bases in between. This CDR3 contains 12 residues. Germline values: CDR1 DFQATT, CDR2 SNEGSKA (reference sequence). CDR3 region: CSAMGVGETQYF. The CDR3 DNA sequence: TGCAGTGCTATGGGGGTGGGAGAGACCCAGTACTTC.

J is TRBJ2-2 and V is TRBV19; 11 bases align to TRBD2. The CDR3 is 16 residues long. CDR1 is LNHDA and CDR2 is SQIVND in the germline V gene (reference sequence). Losses at the gene ends were 10 bases for V and 9 bases for J; bases not matched to a gene: 16. The CDR3 is CATTTSGSFRTRELFF. Written as DNA, the CDR3 is TGTGCCACCACAACTAGCGGGAGCTTTCGGACCCGGGAGCTGTTTTTT.

The rearrangement joins TRBV12-3 or TRBV12-4 to TRBJ2-4; 9 nucleotides agree with TRBD1. The CDR3 consists of 18 residues. The V segment lost 4 bases and the J segment 0 bases; nucleotides outside the gene matches: 10. The DNA of the CDR3 is TGTGCCAGCAGTTCACCCCCCGGGACAGGGTCAGCCAAAAACATTCAGTACTTC. Residues: CASSSPPGTGSAKNIQYF.

The CDR3 spells CASSSGITYEQYF. The CDR3 DNA is TGTGCCAGCAGCTCCGGGATCACCTACGAGCAGTACTTC. V gene TRBV7-9 combines with J gene TRBJ2-7; TRBD2 is a possible D gene (5 bases). The germline gives CDR1 SEHNR, CDR2 FQNEAQ (reference sequence). V lost 4 bases and J 2 bases, leaving 9 bases between the germline ends. This CDR3 comprises 13 residues.

V and J are TRBV20-1 and TRBJ2-7; D possibly corresponds to TRBD2 (5 bases). This CDR3 has 12 amino acids. Germline V gene data show CDR1 as DFQATT and CDR2 as SNEGSKA (reference sequence). The V end lost 7 bases, the J end lost 6 bases, and 16 bases lay between the germline ends. DNA for the CDR3: TGCAGTGGTTCCGAGCGGTCGTTCGAGCAGTACTTC. This encodes CSGSERSFEQYF.

V gene TRBV12-3 or TRBV12-4 combines with J gene TRBJ2-7; D gene ambiguous. The CDR3 has 12 amino acids. V lost 5 bases, J lost 2 bases, and 7 bases lay in between. The CDR3 region has the DNA TGTGCCAGCAGTCCCGCTACCTACGAGCAGTACTTC. This codes for CASSPATYEQYF.

The chain has TRBV12-3 or TRBV12-4 and TRBJ2-7; D is undetermined. Trimming cost V 3 bases and J 4 bases, with 7 bases left between them. The CDR3 runs to 12 residues. CDR3 sequence: CASSFLVYEQYF. The CDR3 nucleotides read TGTGCCAGCAGTTTCCTGGTTTACGAGCAGTACTTC.

Here the CDR3 reads CASSFRAGGWTGELFF. The CDR3, as DNA: TGTGCCAGCAGTTTCCGGGCAGGGGGATGGACCGGGGAGCTGTTTTTT. V and J are TRBV12-3 or TRBV12-4 and TRBJ2-2; 7 bases agree with TRBD1. V shed 3 bases and J 5 bases; nucleotides not matched to a gene: 9. This CDR3 has 16 residues.

The chain joins TRBV29-1 to TRBJ2-1; 9 nucleotides agree with TRBD2. V lost 7 bases to trimming and J lost 6 bases; unmatched junction nucleotides: 10. Germline V gene sequence: CDR1 SQVTM, CDR2 ANQGSEA. The CDR3 is 14 residues long. In DNA form, the CDR3 reads TGCAGCGGTAGCGGGAGAGGGCTCCCCAATGAGCAGTTCTTC. Translated, it gives CSGSGRGLPNEQFF.

The chain joins TRBV20-1 to TRBJ2-5; D is unclear. Between the trimmed V and J ends, which lost 2 bases and 3 bases, there was a span of 4 bases. CDR1 is DFQATT, CDR2 SNEGSKA, per germline (reference sequence). The length of the CDR3 is 11 residues. The CDR3 region is CSARREETQYF. Here the CDR3 DNA reads TGCAGTGCTAGAAGGGAAGAGACCCAGTACTTC.

Only one count was recorded for this clonotype. The chain recombines TRBV27 with TRBJ2-5; D remains ambiguous. V gave up 7 bases and J gave up 1 base, with 22 bases separating them. The CDR3 consists of 17 residues. Germline V CDR1 and CDR2: MNHEY, SMNVEV (reference sequence). The CDR3 region has the DNA TGTGCCAGCACCTCATTGGGATTTGGTGGCATCCAAGAGACCCAGTACTTC. It encodes CASTSLGFGGIQETQYF.

V and J are TRBV30 and TRBJ1-1; D not certain. The CDR3 length is 13 residues. Germline values: CDR1 GTSNPN, CDR2 SVGIG (reference sequence). Deletions cut 0 bases from V and 3 bases from J, with 8 bases between. In nucleotides, the CDR3 is TGTGCCTGGAGTGTGATGAGGGACACTGAAGCTTTCTTT. This translates into CAWSVMRDTEAFF.

This clonotype came up once. This rearrangement joins TRBV2 to TRBJ1-1, with D possibly TRBD1 on 6 matching bases. Germline assignment: CDR1 SNHLY and CDR2 FYNNEI. The CDR3 spans 18 residues. Deletions cut 6 bases from V and 1 base from J, with 24 bases between. The CDR3 sequence: CASRVPRAGGGGNTEAFF. The DNA of the CDR3 is TGTGCCAGCAGGGTCCCGCGGGCGGGGGGCGGCGGGAACACTGAAGCTTTCTTT.

The genes are TRBV19 and TRBJ2-2; D may be TRBD1 or TRBD2 (5 bases each). The CDR3 spans 17 residues. Trimming removed 5 bases from V and 0 bases from J, with 16 bases in between. Germline V lookup: CDR1 LNHDA, CDR2 SQIVND (reference sequence). CDR3 sequence: CASSPPARDPNTGELFF. CDR3 coding DNA: TGTGCCAGTAGTCCCCCCGCCAGGGACCCGAACACCGGGGAGCTGTTTTTT.

The CDR3 loop reads CASSLEGGGRVTPYEQYF. CDR3 bases: TGTGCCAGCAGCTTAGAGGGAGGGGGCAGGGTGACACCCTACGAGCAGTACTTC. This chain uses TRBV7-9 with TRBJ2-7; tentatively, D is TRBD1 or TRBD2 (7 bases each). The CDR3 runs 18 residues. Germline V gene data show CDR1 as SEHNR and CDR2 as FQNEAQ (reference sequence). Trimming removed 1 base from V and 2 bases from J, with 21 bases in between.

The gene calls are TRBV12-3 or TRBV12-4 and TRBJ2-2; TRBD2 agrees at 11 bases. The V segment lost 2 bases and the J segment 6 bases; nucleotides outside the gene matches: 14. CDR3 length: 19 amino acids. The CDR3: CASSLLLGDLAGGPGELFF. CDR3 sequence (DNA): TGTGCCAGCAGTTTACTGCTCGGTGATCTAGCGGGAGGCCCCGGGGAGCTGTTTTTT.

The CDR3 reads CASRGTIPDTQYF. The CDR3, as DNA: TGTGCCAGCAGGGGGACAATTCCAGATACGCAGTATTTT. The J gene is TRBJ2-3, the V gene TRBV2; tentative D call: TRBD1 (6 bases). V lost 6 bases to trimming and J lost 4 bases, with 11 bases between them. Germline V lookup: CDR1 SNHLY, CDR2 FYNNEI. This CDR3 comprises 13 residues.

Here the CDR3 DNA reads TGTGCCAGCAGTTCCGGGACAGGGAGGACCGGGGAGCTGTTTTTT. It yields the protein CASSSGTGRTGELFF. The chain couples TRBV28 to TRBJ2-2, with 9 nucleotides matching TRBD1. The CDR3 is 15 amino acids. V shed 4 bases and J 5 bases; nucleotides not matched to a gene: 5. In germline, CDR1 is MDHEN, CDR2 SYDVKM.

The genes are TRBV4-3 and TRBJ2-7; 7 bases fit TRBD2. CDR3 size: 16 residues. Trimming removed 0 bases from V and 3 bases from J; junction bases left unmatched: 8. The germline CDR1 and CDR2 sequences are LGHNA and YSLEER. The CDR3 DNA is TGCGCCAGCAGCCAAGATCGGGCTAGCGGACACTACGAGCAGTACTTC. It yields the protein CASSQDRASGHYEQYF.

The chain links TRBV7-9 to TRBJ1-2; 7 bases fit TRBD1. This CDR3 comprises 15 residues. Trimming removed 4 bases from V and 9 bases from J; junction bases left unmatched: 14. Germline V gives CDR1 SEHNR, CDR2 FQNEAQ (reference sequence). DNA of the CDR3: TGTGCCAGCAGCTCCGAGCCGGGACAGATCGAAAGCTACACCTTC. Translating it yields CASSSEPGQIESYTF. Full variable domain (outside the CDR3, taken from reference TRBV7-9 and TRBJ1-2): DTGVSQNPRHKITKRGQNVTFRCDPISEHNRLYWYRQTLGQGPEFLTYFQNEAQLEKSRLLSDRFSAERPKGSFSTLEIQRTEQGDSAMYLCASSSEPGQIESYTFGSGTRLTVV.

This clonotype was counted a single time. The rearrangement links TRBV20-1 to TRBJ1-5; D might be TRBD1 (6 bases). Looked up from germline, CDR1 is DFQATT and CDR2 is SNEGSKA (reference sequence). The V gene lost 6 bases and the J gene lost 0 bases, with 18 bases spanning the gap. The CDR3 consists of 16 residues. The CDR3 nucleotides read TGCAGTGCCTCGACAGAGGGGGAATATAGCAATCAGCCCCAGCATTTT. Translating it yields CSASTEGEYSNQPQHF.

This chain links TRBV12-3 or TRBV12-4 with TRBJ1-2, with a weak D call TRBD1 (5 bases). Trimming cost V 2 bases and J 3 bases, with 19 bases left between them. The CDR3 loop spans 17 amino acids. DNA for the CDR3: TGTGCCAGCAGTTTACCCCGCGGGGGTCCCCTTTACTATGGCTACACCTTC. The encoded protein is CASSLPRGGPLYYGYTF.

CDR3 protein: CASSLGPGVQRETQYF. The CDR3 region has the DNA TGTGCCAGCAGCTTAGGACCCGGTGTACAGCGGGAGACCCAGTACTTC. The chain recombines TRBV13 with TRBJ2-5; TRBD2 might be the D (5 bases). Germline V CDR1 and CDR2: PRHDT, FYEKMQ (reference sequence). This CDR3 has 16 residues. Trimming left V 0 bases short and J 5 bases short, with 16 bases between.

The genes are TRBV28 and TRBJ1-2, with a tentative D call TRBD1 (5 bases). From germline, CDR1 is MDHEN and CDR2 SYDVKM. V was cut by 7 bases and J by 7 bases, with 10 bases left in between. The CDR3 is made up of 11 amino acids. The CDR3 protein is CASNQGSGYTF. CDR3 DNA: TGTGCCAGCAACCAGGGCTCTGGCTACACCTTC.

This clonotype was seen a handful of times. The V and J genes are TRBV3-1 and TRBJ2-7; no clear D gene. CDR1 and CDR2 (germline): LGHDT, YNNKEL (reference sequence). The CDR3 is 13 residues long. With 4 bases removed from V and 3 bases from J, the gap between germline ends came to 10 bases. CDR3 loop: CASSLTPFYEQYF. The DNA for the CDR3 is TGTGCCAGCAGCCTTACCCCCTTCTACGAGCAGTACTTC.

Only one count was recorded for this clonotype. The chain recombines TRBV6-2 or TRBV6-3 with TRBJ2-7; D unresolved. V lost 2 bases and J lost 2, with 10 bases in between. CDR1 and CDR2 (germline): MNHEY, SVGEGT. The CDR3 is 14 amino acids. The chain's CDR3 is CASSYLGRAYEQYF. The CDR3 bases are TGTGCCAGCAGTTACCTTGGACGGGCCTACGAGCAGTACTTC.

This rearrangement joins TRBV28 to TRBJ2-3; D call uncertain. The length of the CDR3 is 13 residues. Per germline, CDR1 MDHEN and CDR2 SYDVKM. Trimming cost V 2 bases and J 4 bases, with 7 bases left between them. CDR3 region: CASSLTASDTQYF. CDR3 bases: TGTGCCAGCAGTTTAACAGCGTCAGATACGCAGTATTTT.

V usage is TRBV9 and J usage is TRBJ2-1; D might be TRBD1 or TRBD2, each matching 5 bases. CDR1 and CDR2 (germline): SGDLS, YYNGEE. V lost 0 bases to trimming and J lost 7 bases, with 11 bases between them. The CDR3 is 14 amino acids. The CDR3 protein is CASSVVGAGNEQFF. CDR3 sequence (DNA): TGTGCCAGCAGCGTAGTCGGGGCAGGGAATGAGCAGTTCTTC.